This T cell receptor (beta chain) was captured in a study of blood T cell repertoires in COVID-19. This CDR3 is built from 15 residues. Trimming took 5 bases from V and 4 from J; bases not matched to a gene: 8. Germline V gives CDR1 SGHVS, CDR2 FNYEAQ. The table came from immunoSEQ multiplex PCR; TCRdb's copy has only in-frame clones and leaves some out. The table includes around 250,000 clones, about nine tenths detected once. The clonotype originates from a woman aged 30 to 39 with active or convalescent COVID-19. Sequenced material: peripheral blood. V gene TRBV7-6 combines with J gene TRBJ2-5, with 9 bases aligning to TRBD1. This CDR3 reads CASSLRGTGRETQYF. In DNA, the CDR3 is TGTGCCAGCAGCCTTAGAGGGACAGGGAGAGAGACCCAGTACTTC. Combining the CDR3 with reference TRBV7-6 and TRBJ2-5 gives the whole variable domain GAGVSQSPRYKVTKRGQDVALRCDPISGHVSLYWYRQALGQGPEFLTYFNYEAQQDKSGLPNDRFSAERPEGSISTLTIQRTEQRDSAMYRCASSLRGTGRETQYFGPGTRLLVL.